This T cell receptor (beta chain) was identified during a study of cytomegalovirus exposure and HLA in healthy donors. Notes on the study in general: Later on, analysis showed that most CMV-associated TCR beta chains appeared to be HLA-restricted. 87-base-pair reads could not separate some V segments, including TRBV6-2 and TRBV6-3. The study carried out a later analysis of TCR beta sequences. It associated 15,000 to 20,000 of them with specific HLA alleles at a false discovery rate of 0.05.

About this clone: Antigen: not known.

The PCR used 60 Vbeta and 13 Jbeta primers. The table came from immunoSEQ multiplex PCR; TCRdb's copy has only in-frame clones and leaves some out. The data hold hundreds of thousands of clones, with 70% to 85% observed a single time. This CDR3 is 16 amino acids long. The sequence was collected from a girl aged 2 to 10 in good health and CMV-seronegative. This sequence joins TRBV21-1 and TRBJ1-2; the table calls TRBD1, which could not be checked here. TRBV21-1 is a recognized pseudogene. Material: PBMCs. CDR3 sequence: CASSKSQGPFNYGYTF. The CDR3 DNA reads TGTGCCAGCAGCAAGTCACAGGGGCCTTTTAACTATGGCTACACCTTC.